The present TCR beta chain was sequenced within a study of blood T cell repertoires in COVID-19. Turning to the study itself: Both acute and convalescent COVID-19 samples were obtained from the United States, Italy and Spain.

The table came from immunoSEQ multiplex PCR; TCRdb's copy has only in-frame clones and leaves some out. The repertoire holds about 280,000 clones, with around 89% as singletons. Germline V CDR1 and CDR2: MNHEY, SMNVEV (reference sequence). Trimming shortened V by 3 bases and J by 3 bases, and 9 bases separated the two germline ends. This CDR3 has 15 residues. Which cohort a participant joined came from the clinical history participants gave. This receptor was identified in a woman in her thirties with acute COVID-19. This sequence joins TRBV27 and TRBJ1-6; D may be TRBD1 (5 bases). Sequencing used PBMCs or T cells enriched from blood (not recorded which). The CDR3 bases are TGTGCCAGCAGTTTGGACACTGGCTATAATTCACCCCTCCACTTT. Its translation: CASSLDTGYNSPLHF.